Below, 18 T cell receptor beta chains from the same sample are listed, as sequenced in a study of CD8 T cells in ankylosing spondylitis. The antigens for these receptors are not known. TCRdb re-called the 5' RACE reads through MiXCR, storing one row per CDR3 protein. The profile covers some 840,000 distinct CDR3 sequences, with 10% to 15% appearing a single time and 0.51% taken by the ten largest. Broader study findings: Typical of ankylosing spondylitis blood, it appeared, was a TCR beta motif of fewer than 10 highly homologous variants.

Sequencing used blood, either unsorted or a sorted T cell fraction (not recorded which). These receptors all come from a male donor with ankylosing spondylitis.

This clonotype was observed many times. The chain recombines TRBV20-1 with TRBJ1-6; the D is unclear. This CDR3 spans 13 amino acids. V lost 2 bases and J 7 bases, leaving 9 bases between the germline ends. Germline-derived CDR1 and CDR2 are DFQATT and SNEGSKA (reference sequence). CDR3: CSARKTGNSPLHF. The DNA for the CDR3 is TGCAGTGCTAGAAAGACGGGAAATTCACCCCTCCACTTT.

In its sample, this clonotype was seen a few times. The rearrangement uses TRBV20-1 and TRBJ2-1, with D possibly being TRBD1 or TRBD2 (5 bases each). V was pared by 5 bases and J by 6 bases, with 17 bases between. Germline lookup yields CDR1 DFQATT and CDR2 SNEGSKA (reference sequence). The CDR3 consists of 14 residues. The CDR3 spells CSAGTSPFGNEQFF. The DNA for the CDR3 is TGCAGTGCTGGGACCTCCCCCTTTGGCAATGAGCAGTTCTTC.

The chain uses TRBV4-2 and TRBJ2-1; 9 bases agree with TRBD2. Per germline, CDR1 LGHNA and CDR2 YNFKEQ. V trimming: 6 bases; J trimming: 7 bases; junction bases outside the gene matches: 16. CDR3 length: 17 amino acids. CDR3 in amino acids: CASRVFGGGGASNEQFF. DNA for the CDR3: TGTGCCAGCAGGGTATTCGGAGGCGGGGGGGCCTCGAATGAGCAGTTCTTC.

This clonotype occurred a few times. The chain has TRBV20-1 and TRBJ1-2; no reliable D call. Germline lookup yields CDR1 DFQATT and CDR2 SNEGSKA (reference sequence). The CDR3 runs 10 residues. V was cut by 6 bases and J by 6 bases, with 8 bases left in between. CDR3 DNA sequence: TGCAGTGCCAGGAAGAATGGCTACACCTTC. Translation gives CSARKNGYTF.

This clonotype has more than one count but fewer than ten. This sequence joins TRBV5-1 and TRBJ2-3; 12 nucleotides match TRBD2. The CDR3 contains 20 residues. Per germline, CDR1 SGHRS and CDR2 YFSETQ. V gave up 4 bases and J gave up 2 bases; unmatched junction bases: 17. The CDR3 nucleotides are TGCGCCAGCAGCCTTCGACTAGCGGGAGCCCCTTGGCACTCCACAGATACGCAGTATTTT. This translates into CASSLRLAGAPWHSTDTQYF.

This clonotype was observed a handful of times. The V call is TRBV20-1, the J call TRBJ1-1, with a tentative D call TRBD1 (5 bases). Germline CDR1 and CDR2: DFQATT and SNEGSKA (reference sequence). V lost 2 bases and J lost 6, with 28 bases in between. The CDR3 extends over 18 amino acids. DNA for the CDR3: TGCAGTGCTAGACCCAGACGGGGCAGTAGGATCTTAGAGGCTGAAGCTTTCTTT. Translating it yields CSARPRRGSRILEAEAFF.

In its sample, this clonotype was seen a few times. The CDR3 DNA is TGTGCCAGCAGTGAATATATGACAGGGTCCATCCACGAGCAGTACTTC. Its translation: CASSEYMTGSIHEQYF. V is TRBV25-1 and J is TRBJ2-7; 7 nucleotides match TRBD1. J was trimmed by 5 bases and V by 0 bases; bases with no gene match: 10. Germline V gene data show CDR1 as MGHDK and CDR2 as SYGVNS. This CDR3 spans 16 amino acids.

This clonotype was counted at least ten times. V is TRBV29-1 and J is TRBJ2-5; the D gene is possibly TRBD1 (5 bases). CDR3 size: 13 residues. V was pared by 7 bases and J by 1 base, with 13 bases between. Germline V CDR1 and CDR2: SQVTM, ANQGSEA. CDR3: CSGGQVLQETQYF. In DNA, the CDR3 is TGCAGCGGCGGACAAGTACTCCAAGAGACCCAGTACTTC.

This clonotype was found a few times. The V call is TRBV20-1, the J call TRBJ1-5, with a possible D match to TRBD1 (5 bases). Per the germline V gene, CDR1 is DFQATT and CDR2 is SNEGSKA (reference sequence). The CDR3 sequence is 14 residues long. V lost 0 bases and J 7 bases, leaving 13 bases between the germline ends. CDR3 nucleotides: TGCAGTGCTAGAGAAGTGGGGGTAGAGCAGCCCCAGCATTTT. Protein product: CSAREVGVEQPQHF.

This clonotype was detected ten times or more. The chain combines TRBV5-1 with TRBJ2-3, with D perhaps TRBD2 (6 bases). CDR3 size: 15 residues. Deletions cut 1 base from V and 0 bases from J, with 9 bases between. From germline, CDR1 is SGHRS and CDR2 YFSETQ. CDR3 bases: TGCGCCAGCAGCTTGTCGGGGGATAGCACAGATACGCAGTATTTT. This sequence encodes CASSLSGDSTDTQYF.

Concerning this clonotype: A junction end diverges from the germline sequence, so it may reflect a read error. The V call is TRBV6-5, the J call TRBJ2-5; TRBD1 agrees at 9 bases. CDR1 and CDR2 from the germline V gene are MNHEY and SVGAGI. This CDR3 has 16 residues. CDR3 sequence: CVSSYLQGARQETQYF. The CDR3 region has the DNA TGTGTCAGCAGCTATCTACAGGGGGCTAGGCAAGAGACCCAGTACTTC.

Many counts were recorded for this clonotype. The rearrangement links TRBV6-1 to TRBJ1-1, with D maybe TRBD1 (5 bases). The germline CDR1 and CDR2 sequences are MNHNS and SASEGT. Trimming took 6 bases from V and 3 from J, leaving 14 bases between them. The CDR3 sequence is 14 residues long. CDR3 in DNA: TGTGCCAGCAGGCGACCAGGGTTGGACACTGAAGCTTTCTTT. Residues: CASRRPGLDTEAFF.

This clonotype appeared a few times. This rearrangement joins TRBV7-9 to TRBJ2-1; 7 nucleotides align to TRBD2. The V gene's germline CDR1 is SEHNR and CDR2 FQNEAQ (reference sequence). This CDR3 spans 17 amino acids. Unmatched junction bases numbered 19, after V lost 6 bases and J lost 8 bases. CDR3 DNA: TGTGCCAGCAGTTTTATCCCCCGGGACTATTTGGGGGATGAGCAGTTCTTC. It specifies CASSFIPRDYLGDEQFF.

This clonotype has a count of ten or more. The J gene is TRBJ1-5, the V gene TRBV7-8; D gene unclear. Germline values: CDR1 SGHVS, CDR2 FQNEAQ. Trimming shortened V by 2 bases and J by 0 bases, and 8 bases separated the two germline ends. The CDR3 totals 15 residues. CDR3 sequence: CASSLWADSNQPQHF. The CDR3, as DNA: TGTGCCAGCAGCTTATGGGCCGATAGCAATCAGCCCCAGCATTTT. Combining the CDR3 with reference TRBV7-8 and TRBJ1-5 gives the whole variable domain GAGVSQSPRYKVAKRGQDVALRCDPISGHVSLFWYQQALGQGPEFLTYFQNEAQLDKSGLPSDRFFAERPEGSVSTLKIQRTQQEDSAVYLCASSLWADSNQPQHFGDGTRLSIL.

This clonotype was seen only a few times. The chain is built from TRBV20-1 and TRBJ2-1; 7 bases agree with TRBD2. Germline CDR1 and CDR2: DFQATT and SNEGSKA (reference sequence). CDR3 length: 13 residues. DNA of the CDR3: TGCAGGGCCTCGGGAGGACCATACAATGAGCAGTTCTTC. It codes for CRASGGPYNEQFF.

The chain recombines TRBV10-3 with TRBJ2-2; D may be TRBD2 (5 bases). V shed 3 bases and J shed 7 bases, with 15 bases lying between them. From germline, CDR1 is ENHRY and CDR2 SYGVKD. There are 15 residues in the CDR3. The CDR3, as DNA: TGTGCCATCAGTGACCTCGGGGAGACGGGCGGGGAGCTGTTTTTT. Protein product: CAISDLGETGGELFF.

The V and J genes are TRBV4-3 and TRBJ1-2; D is uncertain. This CDR3 spans 13 amino acids. Per germline, CDR1 LGHNA and CDR2 YSLEER. V dropped 6 bases and J dropped 0 bases, with 8 bases sitting between them. In DNA form, the CDR3 reads TGCGCCAGCAGTTCTCATTCTAACTATGGCTACACCTTC. This codes for CASSSHSNYGYTF.

This clonotype was seen a handful of times. V usage is TRBV12-2 and J usage is TRBJ1-5; the D call of TRBD1 is as the table states it, not checked on the DNA. TRBV12-2 is a pseudogene. This CDR3 spans 16 amino acids. The CDR3 sequence: CASRLVSRVGNQPQHF. The CDR3 DNA follows: TGTGCAAGTCGCTTAGTTTCCAGGGTCGGTAATCAGCCCCAGCATTTT.